This TCR beta chain was identified during a study of blood T cells in healthy people across ages. Study-wide background: Every two T cells gave about one barcoded beta molecule via template switching.

Sample-barcoded 5' priming and a J-beta primer mix drove a second PCR of 7 to 11 cycles. TCRdb re-called the 5' RACE reads through MiXCR, storing one row per CDR3 protein. The repertoire has hundreds of thousands of distinct CDR3 sequences, approximately 53% of them found once; the top ten carry more than 25%. Overall study findings and caveats: In the absence of known donor CMV status, changes in expanded clonotypes were possibly confounded.

V was shortened by 6 bases and J by 7 bases, with 22 bases between the two germline ends. The CDR3 contains 16 residues. As for this clonotype: Antigen specificity is unknown.

The sequence was obtained from a man aged 40-55 years in good health. The V gene is TRBV12-3 or TRBV12-4, the J gene TRBJ2-1; TRBD2 might be the D (6 bases). The sequencing sample was made of blood. Here the CDR3 reads CASSLLRTTPTNEQFF. As DNA, the CDR3 is TGTGCCAGCAGCCTACTTAGGACTACCCCGACGAATGAGCAGTTCTTC.